These 18 T cell receptor beta chains were sequenced from one sample in a study of blood T cell repertoires in COVID-19. The protocol was immunoSEQ multiplex PCR, while the TCRdb copy is restricted to in-frame clones and leaves out a portion. The data hold about 200,000 clones, with around 83% observed a single time. Sequenced sample: peripheral blood. The receptors here all came from a woman older than 75 with acute or convalescent COVID-19.

A few counts support this clone. The chain combines TRBV19 with TRBJ2-2; D might be TRBD2 (5 bases). Germline V gene data show CDR1 as LNHDA and CDR2 as SQIVND (reference sequence). Trimming took off 6 bases at V and 5 bases at J, with 13 bases between the two ends. The length of the CDR3 is 14 residues. Here the CDR3 DNA reads TGTGCCAGTAGGACGGTCCTAGCAACCGGGGAGCTGTTTTTT. Its translation: CASRTVLATGELFF.

The CDR3 region has the DNA TGTGCCTGGACAGGGGCCTATAATTCACCCCTCCACTTT. As protein: CAWTGAYNSPLHF. The chain carries TRBV30 and TRBJ1-6, with D possibly being TRBD1 (6 bases). The ends were cut back, 4 bases at V and 2 bases at J, with 6 bases in the middle. From germline, CDR1 is GTSNPN and CDR2 SVGIG (reference sequence). The CDR3 is 13 amino acids.

J is TRBJ2-7 and V is TRBV6-2 or TRBV6-3, with D perhaps TRBD1 (5 bases). V dropped 2 bases and J dropped 2 bases, with 7 bases sitting between them. The CDR3 is 13 residues long. CDR1 MNHEY and CDR2 SVGEGT come from the germline V gene. The CDR3 loop reads CASSYTGTYEQYF. The CDR3 bases are TGTGCCAGCAGTTACACAGGCACCTACGAGCAGTACTTC.

V is TRBV7-2 and J is TRBJ1-1; 7 bases match TRBD1. V lost 5 bases and J lost 2; bases outside the gene matches: 5. The CDR3 runs 14 residues. Germline lookup yields CDR1 SGHTA and CDR2 FQGNSA. The CDR3: CASSPQGVNTEAFF. In DNA, the CDR3 is TGTGCCAGCAGCCCCCAGGGGGTTAACACTGAAGCTTTCTTT.

This rearrangement joins TRBV11-2 to TRBJ2-1, with 11 bases lining up with TRBD2. The V segment lost 5 bases and the J segment 4 bases; nucleotides outside the gene matches: 4. CDR1 is SGHAT, CDR2 FQNNGV, per germline. This CDR3 comprises 15 residues. CDR3 coding DNA: TGTGCCAGCAGCATTACTAGCGGGAGTTACAATGAGCAGTTCTTC. This sequence encodes CASSITSGSYNEQFF. Using reference TRBV11-2 and TRBJ2-1 for the parts outside the CDR3, the full variable domain is EAGVAQSPRYKIIEKRQSVAFWCNPISGHATLYWYQQILGQGPKLLIQFQNNGVVDDSQLPKDRFSAERLKGVDSTLKIQPAKLEDSAVYLCASSITSGSYNEQFFGPGTRLTVL.

The genes are TRBV5-4 and TRBJ1-1, with a weak D call TRBD1 (5 bases). With 0 bases removed from V and 0 bases from J, the gap between germline ends came to 9 bases. There are 15 residues in the CDR3. CDR1 is SGHNT and CDR2 is YYREEE in the germline V gene (reference sequence). CDR3 sequence: CASSLVGAMNTEAFF. In DNA, the CDR3 is TGTGCCAGCAGCTTGGTAGGGGCCATGAACACTGAAGCTTTCTTT.

The V call is TRBV4-1, the J call TRBJ2-7; 10 nucleotides line up with TRBD2. With 3 bases clipped from V and 0 bases from J, the junction kept 8 bases outside the gene matches. The CDR3 totals 17 residues. Germline V gene lookup returns CDR1 MGHRA and CDR2 YSYEKL. The CDR3 loop reads CASSHASGSPSSYEQYF. Written as DNA, the CDR3 is TGCGCCAGCAGCCATGCTAGCGGGAGTCCGAGCTCCTACGAGCAGTACTTC.

The J gene is TRBJ2-1, the V gene TRBV2; TRBD2 might be the D (6 bases). Trimming left V 7 bases short and J 2 bases short, with 12 bases between. Germline values: CDR1 SNHLY, CDR2 FYNNEI. This CDR3 is 14 amino acids long. The CDR3 nucleotides are TGTGCCAGCATTGTCGGGAGAACCTACAATGAGCAGTTCTTC. As protein: CASIVGRTYNEQFF.

V and J are TRBV19 and TRBJ2-3; TRBD2 aligns across 7 bases. This CDR3 region has 17 residues. Germline V lookup: CDR1 LNHDA, CDR2 SQIVND (reference sequence). The V gene end was trimmed by 6 bases and the J gene end by 0 bases; junction bases not matched to a gene: 12. CDR3 loop: CASRSYWSGTSTDTQYF. CDR3 bases: TGTGCCAGTAGATCCTACTGGAGCGGGACTAGCACAGATACGCAGTATTTT.

The J gene is TRBJ2-7, the V gene TRBV9, with 7 bases matching TRBD1. Trimming removed 3 bases from V and 3 bases from J; junction bases left unmatched: 3. CDR3 length: 13 residues. The V gene's germline CDR1 is SGDLS and CDR2 YYNGEE. The CDR3 coding sequence is TGTGCCAGCAGCGCGGGACAGCTCTACGAGCAGTACTTC. Residues: CASSAGQLYEQYF.

The J gene is TRBJ2-5, the V gene TRBV9; 8 bases are a match to TRBD1. Germline CDR1 SGDLS, CDR2 YYNGEE. Trimming took 0 bases from V and 0 from J; bases not matched to a gene: 10. The CDR3 consists of 18 residues. This CDR3 is CASSVGPGGGGYQETQYF. The CDR3 DNA sequence: TGTGCCAGCAGCGTAGGCCCAGGGGGCGGTGGGTACCAAGAGACCCAGTACTTC.

The chain is built from TRBV28 and TRBJ2-2, with TRBD2 matching 14 bases. The CDR3 totals 14 residues. Germline V gene data show CDR1 as MDHEN and CDR2 as SYDVKM. V gave up 6 bases and J gave up 10 bases; unmatched junction bases: 4. This chain's CDR3 is CASSRGLAGEELFF. DNA for the CDR3: TGTGCCAGCAGCCGGGGACTAGCGGGAGAGGAGCTGTTTTTT.

This sequence joins TRBV5-4 and TRBJ1-4; D ambiguous. This CDR3 contains 15 residues. Trimming stripped 4 bases from V and 6 bases from J, with 16 bases between. Germline-derived CDR1 and CDR2 are SGHNT and YYREEE (reference sequence). The CDR3 DNA is TGTGCCAGCAGCGATCGGAGGGCAAGTTATGAAAAACTGTTTTTT. Protein product: CASSDRRASYEKLFF.

The chain links TRBV5-1 to TRBJ1-2; D might be TRBD1 (6 bases). The CDR3 totals 14 residues. Germline V gene sequence: CDR1 SGHRS, CDR2 YFSETQ. V lost 2 bases, J lost 7 bases, and 15 bases lay in between. This CDR3 reads CASSFLPGEGGYTF. In nucleotides, the CDR3 is TGCGCCAGCAGCTTTCTCCCAGGGGAAGGTGGCTACACCTTC.

The chain joins TRBV7-9 to TRBJ1-1, with D uncertain. V lost 4 bases and J lost 0, with 9 bases in between. Per germline, CDR1 SEHNR and CDR2 FQNEAQ (reference sequence). The CDR3 sequence is 14 residues long. The CDR3 loop reads CASSSGLLNTEAFF. The DNA for the CDR3 is TGTGCCAGCAGCTCGGGGTTGTTGAACACTGAAGCTTTCTTT.

The V call is TRBV19, the J call TRBJ2-1, with 8 nucleotides matching TRBD2. Germline-derived CDR1 and CDR2 are LNHDA and SQIVND (reference sequence). The V gene end was trimmed by 9 bases and the J gene end by 8 bases; junction bases not matched to a gene: 12. This CDR3 contains 14 residues. The CDR3 region is CARNLAGRCDEQFF. In DNA form, the CDR3 reads TGTGCCAGGAACCTAGCGGGTAGGTGCGATGAGCAGTTCTTC.

The V gene is TRBV4-1, the J gene TRBJ2-1; D might be TRBD2 (5 bases). V lost 0 bases to trimming and J lost 3 bases, with 21 bases between them. The CDR3 extends over 19 amino acids. CDR1 and CDR2 from the germline V gene are MGHRA and YSYEKL. The CDR3 reads CASSQDERGSGYGYNEQFF. Written as DNA, the CDR3 is TGCGCCAGCAGCCAAGACGAACGAGGGAGCGGATACGGCTACAATGAGCAGTTCTTC.

This chain connects TRBV2 to TRBJ1-6, with TRBD1 identical over 8 bases. CDR1 and CDR2 (germline): SNHLY, FYNNEI. CDR3 length: 13 residues. V was pared by 6 bases and J by 10 bases, with 5 bases of the junction left unmatched. CDR3 in amino acids: CASSRQGCSPLHF. DNA of the CDR3: TGTGCCAGCAGCCGACAGGGGTGCTCACCCCTCCACTTT.